This passage covers 12 T cell receptor beta chains from one sample sequenced in a study of identical twins. TCRdb re-derived calls from the 5' RACE reads in MiXCR, one entry per CDR3 protein. Here the sample spans more than 400,000 distinct CDR3 sequences, around 15% being singletons. The sample was also linked to a second study, of yellow fever vaccine responses in identical twins.

The sample taken for sequencing was CD4+ T cells sorted from blood. The receptors originated from a woman between 18 and 29 years old in good health.

The gene calls are TRBV11-2 and TRBJ1-1; D is ambiguous. CDR1 is SGHAT, CDR2 FQNNGV, per germline. The CDR3 is 11 amino acids. V lost 3 bases and J 7 bases, leaving 6 bases between the germline ends. The chain's CDR3 is CASSFHNEAFF. Written as DNA, the CDR3 is TGTGCCAGCAGCTTCCACAATGAAGCTTTCTTT.

The rearrangement links TRBV20-1 to TRBJ2-3; D possibly uses TRBD1 or TRBD2 (7 bases each). The germline V gene has CDR1 DFQATT and CDR2 SNEGSKA (reference sequence). This CDR3 contains 16 residues. Trimming cost V 0 bases and J 0 bases, with 13 bases left between them. The CDR3 sequence: CSARDQGGYSTDTQYF. For the CDR3, the DNA is TGCAGTGCTAGAGATCAGGGGGGGTACAGCACAGATACGCAGTATTTT.

Comments on this clonotype: At one of its ends the junction is not consistent with the germline gene, which may arise from a read error. The rearrangement uses TRBV12-3 or TRBV12-4 and TRBJ2-2, with TRBD2 matching 16 bases. The CDR3 is 18 residues long. The CDR3 sequence: CASSLPGLAGGYTGELFF. CDR3 sequence (DNA): TGTGCCAGTAGTTTACCGGGACTAGCGGGGGGGTACACCGGGGAGCTGTTTTTT.

The J gene is TRBJ2-1, the V gene TRBV7-9; 13 nucleotides match TRBD2. The CDR3 contains 16 residues. Looked up from germline, CDR1 is SEHNR and CDR2 is FQNEAQ (reference sequence). The V segment lost 4 bases and the J segment 1 base; nucleotides outside the gene matches: 1. CDR3 DNA: TGTGCCAGCAGCTGGGGACTAGCGGGGTCCTACAATGAGCAGTTCTTC. This translates into CASSWGLAGSYNEQFF. The full variable domain, its missing parts supplied by reference TRBV7-9 and TRBJ2-1, is DTGVSQNPRHKITKRGQNVTFRCDPISEHNRLYWYRQTLGQGPEFLTYFQNEAQLEKSRLLSDRFSAERPKGSFSTLEIQRTEQGDSAMYLCASSWGLAGSYNEQFFGPGTRLTVL.

This clonotype has more than one count but fewer than ten. The V call is TRBV3-1, the J call TRBJ2-2; D not resolved. CDR3 size: 16 residues. The V end lost 0 bases, the J end lost 0 bases, and 8 bases lay between the germline ends. The V gene's germline CDR1 is LGHDT and CDR2 YNNKEL (reference sequence). CDR3 DNA: TGTGCCAGCAGCCAAGAGAGGCAAACGAACACCGGGGAGCTGTTTTTT. Its translation is CASSQERQTNTGELFF.

The chain combines TRBV2 with TRBJ2-3; D may match TRBD1 or TRBD2 (5 bases each). The CDR3 spans 16 residues. Germline values: CDR1 SNHLY, CDR2 FYNNEI. V lost 2 bases and J lost 0, with 12 bases in between. The CDR3 DNA sequence: TGTGCCAGCAGTGAACTCCGGGGCACTAGCACAGATACGCAGTATTTT. This codes for CASSELRGTSTDTQYF. Full variable domain (rest looked up from reference TRBV2 and TRBJ2-3): EPEVTQTPSHQVTQMGQEVILRCVPISNHLYFYWYRQILGQKVEFLVSFYNNEISEKSEIFDDQFSVERPDGSNFTLKIRSTKLEDSAMYFCASSELRGTSTDTQYFGPGTRLTVL.

The gene calls are TRBV6-1 and TRBJ2-7, with TRBD2 as a possible D gene (5 bases). The CDR3 totals 13 residues. V lost 4 bases and J lost 10, with 17 bases in between. Germline V CDR1 and CDR2: MNHNS, SASEGT. In DNA, the CDR3 is TGTGCCAGCAGTGTGAATGACGGCGGGCCTCAGTACGTC. It translates to CASSVNDGGPQYV.

J is TRBJ1-1 and V is TRBV5-5; D gene ambiguous. CDR1 and CDR2 from the germline V gene are SGHKS and YYEKEE (reference sequence). Trimming took 0 bases from V and 1 from J, leaving 7 bases between them. The CDR3 spans 14 residues. This CDR3 reads CASSLGRTNTEAFF. DNA of the CDR3: TGTGCCAGCAGCTTGGGACGGACGAACACTGAAGCTTTCTTT.

The chain links TRBV25-1 to TRBJ2-3; TRBD2 aligns across 11 bases. The junction had 10 bases not matched to a gene; V was cut back by 3 bases and J by 5 bases. CDR1 is MGHDK, CDR2 SYGVNS, per germline. There are 17 residues in the CDR3. The DNA for the CDR3 is TGTGCCAGCAGTGAGCGATCACTAGCGGGGGCCAGAGATACGCAGTATTTT. Its protein is CASSERSLAGARDTQYF.

The rearrangement uses TRBV10-3 and TRBJ2-2, with 7 bases that match TRBD1. Germline V gives CDR1 ENHRY, CDR2 SYGVKD. The CDR3 sequence is 12 residues long. V was pared by 10 bases and J by 8 bases, with 7 bases of the junction left unmatched. The CDR3 DNA reads TGTGCCACCCTACAGGGGCCTGGGGAGCTGTTTTTT. It is translated as CATLQGPGELFF.

V usage is TRBV23-1 and J usage is TRBJ2-7, with D hard to call. TRBV23-1 is noted as an ORF with a role that remains uncertain. V lost 2 bases, J lost 4 bases, and 18 bases lay in between. This CDR3 is 16 amino acids long. Here the CDR3 DNA reads TGCGCCAGCAGTCAAGTAGGGCGGACCTCCCCGTACGAGCAGTACTTC. Its protein is CASSQVGRTSPYEQYF.

The chain couples TRBV6-1 to TRBJ2-1, with D perhaps assigned TRBD1 or TRBD2 (7 bases each). This CDR3 has 18 residues. Trimming pared 7 bases from V and 1 base from J, leaving 23 bases between. Germline loops: CDR1 MNHNS, CDR2 SASEGT. The CDR3 coding sequence is TGTGCCAGCACCGATAGGGGGGGGACGGGACAGTCCTACAATGAGCAGTTCTTC. Its protein product is CASTDRGGTGQSYNEQFF.